A selection of T cell receptor beta chains follows, all from one sample in a study of OX40 agonist ivuxolimab in advanced cancers. Profiling relied on immunoSEQ multiplex PCR, and the TCRdb table lists in-frame clones only, not all of them. The profile shows tens of thousands of clones, 84% of them singletons. Sequences were derived from CD4+ or CD8+ T cells sorted from blood, sampled in a trial of the OX40 agonist ivuxolimab. All receptors derive from an adult with an advanced solid tumor such as melanoma, head and neck, liver or kidney cancer. The CDR3 runs from the conserved cysteine through the conserved F or W.

J gene: TRBJ1-2; V gene: TRBV10-3; CDR3 protein: CAIASAQGSFYGYTF
J gene: TRBJ1-2; V gene: TRBV29-1; CDR3 protein: CSVEVPAYGYTF
J gene: TRBJ2-2; V gene: TRBV9; CDR3 protein: CASSVAVWGDGELFF
J gene: TRBJ2-7; V gene: TRBV11-2; CDR3 protein: CASSLDVGTYEQYF
J gene: TRBJ2-6; V gene: TRBV28; CDR3 protein: CASIEAGHFSGANVLTF
J gene: TRBJ2-7; V gene: TRBV9; CDR3 protein: CASSPGGCEQYF
J gene: TRBJ2-7; V gene: TRBV4-3; CDR3 protein: CASSPSWTGDYEQYF
J gene: TRBJ2-1; V gene: TRBV5-1; CDR3 protein: CASSWWSGVDNEQFF
J gene: TRBJ2-1; V gene: TRBV27; CDR3 protein: CASRSNPDGSYNEQFF
J gene: TRBJ1-4; V gene: TRBV28; CDR3 protein: CASSLEQGVGEKLFF
J gene: TRBJ2-7; V gene: TRBV5-1; CDR3 protein: CASSLTGSYEQYF
J gene: TRBJ1-2; V gene: TRBV9; CDR3 protein: CASSVGGGRNGYTF
J gene: TRBJ1-6; V gene: TRBV7-2; CDR3 protein: CASSFPGGYNSPLHF
J gene: TRBJ1-1; V gene: TRBV6-1; CDR3 protein: CASSATGQGTEAFF
J gene: TRBJ1-6; V gene: TRBV9; CDR3 protein: CASSVEGNLPNSPLHF
J gene: TRBJ2-5; V gene: TRBV6-1; CDR3 protein: CASSVLAGDKETQYF
J gene: TRBJ2-3; V gene: TRBV6-1; CDR3 protein: CASSGGTSGGADTQYF
J gene: TRBJ2-5; V gene: TRBV7-9; CDR3 protein: CASSLPYPQETQYF
J gene: TRBJ1-6; V gene: TRBV9; CDR3 protein: CASSVGGASNSPLHF
J gene: TRBJ1-1; V gene: TRBV6-6; CDR3 protein: CASSSVALNTEAFF
J gene: TRBJ1-2; V gene: TRBV6-5; CDR3 protein: CASTQTGTSLYTF
J gene: TRBJ1-2; V gene: TRBV2; CDR3 protein: CASYLSGYTF
J gene: TRBJ1-1; V gene: TRBV11-3; CDR3 protein: CASSLYTPEAFF